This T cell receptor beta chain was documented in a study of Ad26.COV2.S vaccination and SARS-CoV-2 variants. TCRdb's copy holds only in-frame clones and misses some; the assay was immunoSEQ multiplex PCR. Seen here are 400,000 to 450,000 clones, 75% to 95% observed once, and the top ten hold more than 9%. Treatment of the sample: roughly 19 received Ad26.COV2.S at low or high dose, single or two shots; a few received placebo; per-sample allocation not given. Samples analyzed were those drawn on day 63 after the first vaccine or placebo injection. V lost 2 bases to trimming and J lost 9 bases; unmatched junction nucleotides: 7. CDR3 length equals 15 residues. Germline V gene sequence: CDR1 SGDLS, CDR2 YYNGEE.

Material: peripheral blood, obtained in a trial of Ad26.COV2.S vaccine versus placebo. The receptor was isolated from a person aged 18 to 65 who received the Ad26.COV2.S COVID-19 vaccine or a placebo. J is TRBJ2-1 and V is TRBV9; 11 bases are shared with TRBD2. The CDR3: CASSVGASGRIEQFF. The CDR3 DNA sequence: TGTGCCAGCAGCGTCGGAGCTAGCGGGAGGATTGAGCAGTTCTTC. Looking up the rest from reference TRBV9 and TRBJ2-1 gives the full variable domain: DSGVTQTPKHLITATGQRVTLRCSPRSGDLSVYWYQQSLDQGLQFLIQYYNGEERAKGNILERFSAQQFPDLHSELNLSSLELGDSALYFCASSVGASGRIEQFFGPGTRLTVL.